This TCR beta chain is drawn from a study of T cells in Graves' hyperthyroidism and ophthalmopathy. The V end lost 10 bases, the J end lost 12 bases, and 16 bases lay between the germline ends. This CDR3 contains 10 residues. Germline values: CDR1 ENHRY, CDR2 SYGVKD. Only a few counts were recorded for this clonotype. Its antigen remains unidentified. The study's findings and limits: The model made its ophthalmopathy prediction, and onset followed a median approximately 6.5 months later. In simple terms, a model built on 13 V-J features told ophthalmopathy apart from stable hyperthyroidism.

Amplified TCR beta CDR3 regions derived from RNA transcripts. The TCR CDR3 first-round RT-PCR relied on the HTBI primer set. TCRdb redid the calling of the multiplex PCR reads with MiXCR, one entry per CDR3 protein. The sample includes about 840,000 distinct CDR3 sequences, 35% to 45% of them seen just once. This chain connects TRBV10-3 to TRBJ2-7; D assignment may be TRBD1 or TRBD2 (5 bases each). Specimen: blood. The source of this sequence is a man aged 18 to 30 with Graves' hyperthyroidism. CDR3: CATFGAEGYF. The CDR3 nucleotides are TGTGCCACATTCGGGGCAGAGGGGTACTTC.